The clone carrying this T cell receptor beta chain was seen only once. Its antigen is unidentified. The sample is drawn from a study of cytomegalovirus exposure and HLA in healthy donors. General observations from the study: A missense DCLRE1C variant was associated with V- and J-gene trimming of TCR beta chains in a later analysis, and an independent cohort replicated the association. Roughly uniform depth of sequencing across donors was assumed in presence/absence analyses.

This CDR3 contains 16 residues. Germline V CDR1 and CDR2: SGHVS, FNYEAQ. With 7 bases clipped from V and 0 bases from J, the junction kept 5 bases outside the gene matches. PCR employed 60 Vbeta and 13 Jbeta primers. Clones were read by immunoSEQ multiplex PCR, and TCRdb kept only the in-frame ones, dropping some. The sample has around 130,000 clones; around 77% are singletons. The source material was PBMCs. This TCR was sampled from a young man in good health and CMV-seropositive. The chain carries TRBV7-6 and TRBJ2-3, with 12 bases identical to TRBD2. Here the CDR3 DNA reads TGTGCCAGCACCCTAGGACTAGCGGGGAGCACAGATACGCAGTATTTT. It is translated as CASTLGLAGSTDTQYF.